The 20 T cell receptor beta chains presented below share a single source sample, sequenced in a study of tissue T cells after allogeneic stem cell transplantation. Documented time point: mouse harvest day 14 after allogeneic transplant. The graft held 10^6 splenic CD5+ T cells and 10^7 T-cell-depleted bone marrow cells. Profiled with immunoSEQ multiplex PCR; TCRdb holds only in-frame clones, not every one. The repertoire holds some 4,700 clones, with about 30% as singletons. The sequencing sample was made of skin. Receptors originate from a female BALB/c mouse given C57BL/6 T cells with graft-versus-host disease after an allogeneic hematopoietic cell transplant.

Regarding this clone: Genes and germline are mouse. Coverage ceases 1 residue before the CDR3 finishes, and the germline J gene fills in the end. This sequence joins TRBV29 and TRBJ1-1; maybe TRBD1 (6 bases). CDR3 length: 15 amino acids. Germline V gene sequence: CDR1 MSHET, CDR2 SYDVDS. Trimming shortened V by 0 bases and J by 4 bases, and 12 bases separated the two germline ends. CDR3 region: CASSLSWGGGTEVFF. CDR3 DNA, as far as it was read: TGTGCTAGCAGTTTATCATGGGGAGGGGGCACAGAAGTCTTC.

For this clone: Genes and germline come from the mouse. The read stops 1 residue short of the end of the CDR3; the missing end is completed from the germline J gene. The rearrangement links TRBV13-2 to TRBJ2-7; TRBD2 agrees at 11 bases. V trimming: 5 bases; J trimming: 2 bases; junction bases outside the gene matches: 6. Germline V gene data show CDR1 as NNHNN and CDR2 as SYGAGS (reference sequence). The CDR3 has 15 residues. The CDR3 bases that were read are TGTGCCAGCGGCCCCCGACTGGGGGGGGCCTATGAACAGTAC. Translating it yields CASGPRLGGAYEQY. The complete CDR3 reads CASGPRLGGAYEQYF.

This clone is judged medium-sized. The genes are named according to mouse. The CDR3 sequence is CASSNWGQGNERLFF. The DNA read from the CDR3 is TGTGCCAGCAGTAATTGGGGACAGGGCAACGAAAGATTATTT. The chain recombines TRBV19 with TRBJ1-4; 9 bases fit TRBD1. Sequencing ends 1 residue short of the CDR3 end; the germline J gene provides the rest. The CDR3 totals 15 residues. Trimming took 3 bases from V and 4 from J; bases not matched to a gene: 4. The germline gives CDR1 FNHDT, CDR2 SITEND (reference sequence). Drawing the rest from reference TRBV19 and TRBJ1-4, the complete variable domain is GGIITQTPKFLIGQEGQKLTLKCQQNFNHDTMYWYRQDSGKGLRLIYYSITENDLQKGDLSEGYDASREKKSSFSLTVTSAQKNEMAVFLCASSNWGQGNERLFFGHGTKLSVL.

About this clone itself: Each gene name is a mouse one. Sequencing ends 1 residue short of the CDR3 end; the germline J gene provides the rest. J is TRBJ2-4 and V is TRBV26; TRBD1 is a possible D gene (6 bases). The CDR3 consists of 16 residues. Trimming took off 2 bases at V and 0 bases at J, with 12 bases between the two ends. Germline CDR1 is KGHPV and CDR2 is FQNQEV (reference sequence). The sequenced CDR3 bases are TGTGCCAGCAGTCTGGCACAGGGTTCTAGTCAAAACACCTTGTAC. Its translation: CASSLAQGSSQNTLY. The CDR3 as a whole reads CASSLAQGSSQNTLYF.

Points on this clone: Gene names denote mouse genes. Read sequence stops 1 residue before the CDR3 end, and the germline J gene provides the missing end. V gene TRBV26 combines with J gene TRBJ2-2; no reliable D call. Germline V gene sequence: CDR1 KGHPV, CDR2 FQNQEV (reference sequence). Trimming stripped 2 bases from V and 4 bases from J, with 11 bases between. This CDR3 is built from 15 residues. The covered CDR3 bases are TGTGCCAGCAGTCTGGGCACTGTAGGCACCGGGCAGCTCTAC. This sequence encodes CASSLGTVGTGQLY. The full CDR3 reads CASSLGTVGTGQLYF.

As regards this clone: The gene symbols are mouse symbols. Sequencing ends 1 residue short of the CDR3 end; the germline J gene provides the rest. The rearrangement joins TRBV13-2 to TRBJ2-4; D call uncertain. This CDR3 comprises 11 residues. Trimming took off 2 bases at V and 5 bases at J, with 3 bases between the two ends. CDR1 and CDR2 from the germline V gene are NNHNN and SYGAGS (reference sequence). The CDR3 here is CASGDRNTLYF. CDR3 DNA (partial): TGTGCCAGCGGTGACAGAAACACCTTGTAC.

Notes on this clone: The gene names given are mouse names. Coverage ceases 1 residue before the CDR3 finishes, and the germline J gene fills in the end. The rearrangement uses TRBV19 and TRBJ2-2, with D possibly being TRBD1 or TRBD2 (5 bases each). Trimming stripped 4 bases from V and 0 bases from J, with 7 bases between. Germline V gives CDR1 FNHDT, CDR2 SITEND (reference sequence). The CDR3 length is 14 residues. The CDR3: CASSPGANTGQLYF. The part of the CDR3 DNA that was read is TGTGCCAGCAGTCCGGGGGCAAACACCGGGCAGCTCTAC.

Of note for this clone: Gene and germline names: mouse. The sequence runs out 1 residue before the end of the CDR3; the remainder is reconstructed from the germline J gene. This chain joins TRBV3 and TRBJ2-5; 8 nucleotides match TRBD2. This CDR3 has 16 amino acids. V was pared by 3 bases and J by 1 base, with 6 bases of the junction left unmatched. Germline values: CDR1 SNHLY, CDR2 FYNGKV (reference sequence). This chain's CDR3 is CASSFRLGGYQDTQYF. The CDR3 DNA, read in part, is TGTGCCAGCAGCTTTCGTCTGGGGGGTTACCAAGACACCCAGTAC.

A word on this clone: Gene names are the mouse ones. Read data end 1 residue before the CDR3 end; the end is taken from the germline J gene. J is TRBJ2-7 and V is TRBV31, with TRBD2 matching 11 bases. From germline, CDR1 is GKSSPN and CDR2 SITVG. The V gene end was trimmed by 5 bases and the J gene end by 0 bases; junction bases not matched to a gene: 6. The CDR3 loop spans 15 amino acids. CDR3 bases read: TGTGCCTGGGGCGGGGACTGGGGGTCCTCCTATGAACAGTAC. It specifies CAWGGDWGSSYEQY. The entire CDR3 reads CAWGGDWGSSYEQYF.

This clone is medium-sized. Genes and germline are mouse. The CDR3 end falls 1 residue outside the read, so it is completed with the germline J gene. J is TRBJ1-2 and V is TRBV2, with TRBD1 identical over 7 bases. The CDR3 totals 15 residues. Germline loops: CDR1 LGHNA, CDR2 YSYQKL. With 3 bases clipped from V and 0 bases from J, the junction kept 4 bases outside the gene matches. CDR3 protein: CASSQPGTANSDYTF. The sequenced CDR3 bases are TGTGCCAGCAGCCAGCCCGGGACAGCAAACTCCGACTACACC.

There are a few counts of this clone. Gene names are the mouse ones. The read falls 1 residue short of the CDR3 end, and the missing part is taken from the germline J gene. The chain recombines TRBV16 with TRBJ1-3; D unresolved. Trimming stripped 2 bases from V and 0 bases from J, with 5 bases between. Germline V gene data show CDR1 as SGHSA and CDR2 as FRNQAP. CDR3 length: 14 amino acids. The DNA read from the CDR3 is TGTGCAAGCAGCTTAAAAAATTCTGGAAATACGCTCTAT. This codes for CASSLKNSGNTLY. The entire CDR3 protein is CASSLKNSGNTLYF.

This clone is deemed medium-sized. Gene names refer to mouse genes. The CDR3 goes on 1 residue after the read ends, and that part is filled in from the germline J gene. V gene TRBV2 combines with J gene TRBJ1-4; D ambiguous. Trimming took off 0 bases at V and 6 bases at J, with 5 bases between the two ends. This CDR3 has 13 residues. Germline V lookup: CDR1 LGHNA, CDR2 YSYQKL. The CDR3 sequence is CASSQDPHERLFF. The part of the CDR3 DNA that was read is TGTGCCAGCAGCCAAGATCCCCACGAAAGATTATTT.

In its sample, this clone was seen a few times. Here the gene names and germline are mouse. The CDR3 end falls 1 residue outside the read, so it is completed with the germline J gene. The rearrangement joins TRBV5 to TRBJ2-1; 7 nucleotides line up with TRBD2. This CDR3 is 15 amino acids long. Trimming removed 0 bases from V and 4 bases from J; junction bases left unmatched: 3. CDR1 is LGHNA and CDR2 is YNLKQL in the germline V gene (reference sequence). Partial CDR3 DNA: TGTGCCAGCAGCCAAGACCTGGGGGTGTATGCTGAGCAGTTC. It translates to CASSQDLGVYAEQF. From start to end, the CDR3 is CASSQDLGVYAEQFF.

Details on this clone: Mouse names are used for the genes. The DNA ends 1 residue before the CDR3 does, and the rest of the CDR3 is filled in from the germline J gene. This rearrangement joins TRBV13-3 to TRBJ2-7; 7 bases map to TRBD2. The CDR3 has 15 amino acids. Germline V gene sequence: CDR1 NNHDY, CDR2 SYVADS. V was pared by 0 bases and J by 0 bases, with 3 bases of the junction left unmatched. The CDR3: CASSDGGGSSYEQYF. CDR3 DNA (partial): TGTGCCAGCAGTGATGGGGGGGGGAGCTCCTATGAACAGTAC.

As to this clone: Germline and genes here are mouse. The read terminates 1 residue before the CDR3 end, so the remaining end is supplied by the germline J gene. The V call is TRBV31, the J call TRBJ1-4; TRBD1 is a possible D gene (6 bases). CDR3 length: 14 amino acids. CDR1 is GKSSPN and CDR2 is SITVG in the germline V gene. V lost 1 base, J lost 0 bases, and 6 bases lay in between. The CDR3 bases that were read are TGTGCCTGGAGTCAGGGGGTTTCCAACGAAAGATTATTT. Its translation is CAWSQGVSNERLF. The full CDR3 reads CAWSQGVSNERLFF.

By share, this clone counts as medium-sized (0.01 to 0.1%). The germline and genes are mouse ones. The CDR3 is cut off 1 residue early in the read; its end comes from the germline J gene. This chain uses TRBV13-2 with TRBJ2-7; 11 bases are shared with TRBD1. This CDR3 comprises 13 residues. Unmatched junction bases numbered 0, after V lost 0 bases and J lost 7 bases. Germline lookup yields CDR1 NNHNN and CDR2 SYGAGS (reference sequence). This chain's CDR3 is CASGDGDRGEQYF. The covered CDR3 bases are TGTGCCAGCGGTGATGGGGACAGGGGGGAACAGTAC.

On this clone: Any gene name here is a mouse gene name. The read finishes 1 residue shy of the CDR3 end, and the germline J gene is used to complete it. Other DNA sequences in the same sample also yield this CDR3. V is TRBV26 and J is TRBJ1-1, with D unresolved. The CDR3 totals 13 residues. Germline CDR1 and CDR2: KGHPV and FQNQEV (reference sequence). Trimming left V 3 bases short and J 0 bases short, with 5 bases between. CDR3 DNA, as far as it was read: TGTGCCAGCAGTCTCAGACAGAACACAGAAGTCTTC. Translated, it gives CASSLRQNTEVF. The whole CDR3 region reads CASSLRQNTEVFF.

A word on this clone: Gene labels here are mouse ones. The read comes to an end 1 residue before the CDR3 does, leaving the germline J gene to fill in the end. This rearrangement joins TRBV15 to TRBJ1-1; D might be TRBD1 (5 bases). Germline CDR1 SGHND, CDR2 FRSKSL. Trimming took 6 bases from V and 1 from J, leaving 9 bases between them. The CDR3 runs 13 residues. CDR3 bases read: TGTGCCAGCAGACTCACAGGGAACACAGAAGTCTTC. As protein: CASRLTGNTEVF. The CDR3 reads in full as CASRLTGNTEVFF.

With respect to this clone: The listed genes are named as in mouse. The missing CDR3 end, 1 residue past where the read stops, is filled in from the germline J gene. The J gene is TRBJ2-2, the V gene TRBV13-2; D unclear. V was trimmed by 0 bases and J by 4 bases, leaving 7 bases between them. CDR3 length: 14 residues. Germline CDR1 NNHNN, CDR2 SYGAGS (reference sequence). CDR3 in amino acids: CASGDARRTGQLYF. Incomplete CDR3 DNA: TGTGCCAGCGGTGATGCACGACGCACCGGGCAGCTCTAC.

As for this clone: Genes here carry mouse names. The read halts 1 residue ahead of the CDR3 end, with the missing end drawn from the germline J gene. The V call is TRBV15, the J call TRBJ2-2, with 9 bases fitting TRBD2. Looked up from germline, CDR1 is SGHND and CDR2 is FRSKSL. Germline trimming cut 5 bases from V and 0 bases from J; bases unmatched to any gene: 1. The CDR3 is made up of 15 amino acids. The CDR3 DNA, read in part, is TGTGCCAGCAGTCTGGGGGGGACAAACACCGGGCAGCTCTAC. It translates to CASSLGGTNTGQLY. The whole CDR3 sequence reads CASSLGGTNTGQLYF.